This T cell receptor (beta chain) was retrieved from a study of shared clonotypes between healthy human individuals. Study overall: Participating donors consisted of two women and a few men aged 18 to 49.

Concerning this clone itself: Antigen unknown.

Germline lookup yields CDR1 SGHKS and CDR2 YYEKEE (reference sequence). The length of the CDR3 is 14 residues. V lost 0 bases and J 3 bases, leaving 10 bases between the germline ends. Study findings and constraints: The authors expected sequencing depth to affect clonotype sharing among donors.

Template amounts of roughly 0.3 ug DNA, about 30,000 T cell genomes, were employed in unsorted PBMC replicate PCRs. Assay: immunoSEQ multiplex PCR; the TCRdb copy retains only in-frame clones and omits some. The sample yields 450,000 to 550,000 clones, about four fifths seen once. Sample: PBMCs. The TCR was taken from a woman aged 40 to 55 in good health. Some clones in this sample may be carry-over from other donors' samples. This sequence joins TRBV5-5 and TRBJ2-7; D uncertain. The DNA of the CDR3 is TGTGCCAGCAGCTTGGGGGGTCTTGGCTACGAGCAGTACTTC. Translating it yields CASSLGGLGYEQYF.